These 7 T cell receptor beta chains were all obtained from the same sample, sequenced in a study of identical twins' blood T cells. TCRdb reprocessed the 5' RACE reads via MiXCR and lists one record per CDR3 protein. The sample has roughly 340,000 distinct CDR3 sequences, 28% seen once. What was sequenced was PBMCs. The receptors come from a woman between 18 and 49 years old in good health.

This chain joins TRBV5-5 and TRBJ2-3; 8 positions match TRBD1. The CDR3 is 12 residues long. CDR1 is SGHKS, CDR2 YYEKEE, per germline (reference sequence). J gave up 12 bases and V 6 bases, and 9 bases lay outside the gene matches. The CDR3 loop reads CASNEDRAYQYF. DNA for the CDR3: TGTGCCAGCAACGAGGACAGGGCGTATCAGTATTTT.

This chain connects TRBV12-3 or TRBV12-4 to TRBJ1-6; D gene uncertain. This CDR3 is built from 17 residues. Trimming took 8 bases from V and 9 from J, leaving 26 bases between them. CDR3 residues: CASGLGQPGFLISPLHF. The CDR3 nucleotides read TGTGCCAGCGGACTGGGCCAACCGGGGTTTCTGATTTCACCCCTCCACTTT.

The chain is built from TRBV2 and TRBJ2-1; D possibly corresponds to TRBD2 (6 bases). The length of the CDR3 is 15 residues. Germline CDR1 SNHLY, CDR2 FYNNEI. Deletions cut 1 base from V and 4 bases from J, with 11 bases between. CDR3 nucleotides: TGTGCCAGCAGTGAAGAGCGGGTTGGATACAATGAGCAGTTCTTC. Translated: CASSEERVGYNEQFF.

This clonotype was observed a handful of times. This sequence joins TRBV7-6 and TRBJ1-5; D gene uncertain. Per germline, CDR1 SGHVS and CDR2 FNYEAQ. The CDR3 has 13 residues. V dropped 3 bases and J dropped 4 bases, with 7 bases sitting between them. The CDR3 protein is CASSFQENQPQHF. CDR3 in DNA: TGTGCCAGCAGCTTCCAGGAGAATCAGCCCCAGCATTTT.

CDR3 loop: CASSALTGRAGELFF. The CDR3 DNA sequence: TGTGCCAGCAGCGCGCTCACGGGGAGGGCCGGGGAGCTGTTTTTT. J is TRBJ2-2 and V is TRBV11-2, with 7 bases fitting TRBD2. Germline CDR1 reads SGHAT; CDR2 reads FQNNGV. V trimming: 5 bases; J trimming: 6 bases; junction bases outside the gene matches: 9. This CDR3 has 15 amino acids.

The chain carries TRBV6-1 and TRBJ1-5, with TRBD1 matching 7 bases. Per germline, CDR1 MNHNS and CDR2 SASEGT. The CDR3 totals 15 residues. Germline trimming cut 6 bases from V and 4 bases from J; bases unmatched to any gene: 9. CDR3 loop: CASRRGQDPNQPQHF. In DNA, the CDR3 is TGTGCCAGCAGACGAGGACAGGACCCAAATCAGCCCCAGCATTTT.

This clonotype was counted between two and nine times. This chain links TRBV21-1 with TRBJ1-5; the listed D gene, TRBD1, was not tested against the DNA. TRBV21-1 has pseudogene status. This CDR3 comprises 15 residues. The CDR3 DNA is TGTGCCAGCAGCAACTCTGGCAGGGGGGGTCAGCCCCAGCATTTT. Amino acids: CASSNSGRGGQPQHF.